The rows below give T cell receptor beta chains drawn from one sample of a study of T-cell memory formation after mild COVID-19. TCRdb passed the 5' RACE reads through MiXCR, listing each CDR3 protein once. The sample includes 470,000 or so distinct CDR3 sequences, more than 15% of them seen just once. Sequenced input: PBMCs or a T cell subset sorted from them (not recorded which). These receptors originate from a man between 18 and 35 years old who had mild COVID-19 (a few samples of this study predate the infection). Cell type and time point are not known. The CDR3 runs from the conserved cysteine through the conserved F or W. Not all rows give a size; the values are once, few, many and, for expanded clones, a class.

CDR3 protein: CASSQEFSNGGRNEQFF
V gene: TRBV3-1
J gene: TRBJ2-1
clone size: many
CDR3 length: 17

CDR3 protein: CASASQVNTEAFF
V gene: TRBV12-3/TRBV12-4
J gene: TRBJ1-1
clone size: few
CDR3 length: 13

CDR3 protein: CASSLAGQGYEQYF
V gene: TRBV7-8
J gene: TRBJ2-7
clone size: few
CDR3 length: 14

CDR3 protein: CASSFDINGGYTF
V gene: TRBV7-3
J gene: TRBJ1-2
clone size: few
CDR3 length: 13

CDR3 protein: CASSFLGTEAFF
V gene: TRBV6-5
J gene: TRBJ1-1
clone size: few
CDR3 length: 12

CDR3 protein: CASSLGTGGLNEQFF
V gene: TRBV27
J gene: TRBJ2-1
clone size: NA
CDR3 length: 15

CDR3 protein: CASSPPPTRTIYNEQFF
V gene: TRBV7-3
J gene: TRBJ2-1
clone size: NA
CDR3 length: 17

CDR3 protein: CASSLATSGGVGEQFF
V gene: TRBV5-1
J gene: TRBJ2-1
clone size: few
CDR3 length: 16

CDR3 protein: CASSQAAANTGELFF
V gene: TRBV4-3
J gene: TRBJ2-2
clone size: many
CDR3 length: 15

CDR3 protein: CSAPQGHFTDTQYF
V gene: TRBV20-1
J gene: TRBJ2-3
clone size: few
CDR3 length: 14

CDR3 protein: CSAQGPNAGTGELFF
V gene: TRBV20-1
J gene: TRBJ2-2
clone size: few
CDR3 length: 15

CDR3 protein: CASSLQGQKLFF
V gene: TRBV12-3/TRBV12-4
J gene: TRBJ1-4
clone size: NA
CDR3 length: 12

CDR3 protein: CASSQASRIEQFF
V gene: TRBV14
J gene: TRBJ2-1
clone size: NA
CDR3 length: 13

CDR3 protein: CASSPILGAGLGVRSPNEQFF
V gene: TRBV7-9
J gene: TRBJ2-1
clone size: NA
CDR3 length: 21

CDR3 protein: CASSWKTRGSTDTQYF
V gene: TRBV5-1
J gene: TRBJ2-3
clone size: NA
CDR3 length: 16

CDR3 protein: CASSLAGEPREQYF
V gene: TRBV7-9
J gene: TRBJ2-7
clone size: many
CDR3 length: 14

CDR3 protein: CSAPGRGGAQPQHF
V gene: TRBV20-1
J gene: TRBJ1-5
clone size: NA
CDR3 length: 14

CDR3 protein: CASSLDRNGGYTF
V gene: TRBV7-6
J gene: TRBJ1-2
clone size: few
CDR3 length: 13

CDR3 protein: CASRPGTAKGTQYF
V gene: TRBV28
J gene: TRBJ2-5
clone size: NA
CDR3 length: 14

CDR3 protein: CAISGAAPRDVELFF
V gene: TRBV10-3
J gene: TRBJ2-2
clone size: few
CDR3 length: 15

CDR3 protein: CASSLQGWAQPQHF
V gene: TRBV7-2
J gene: TRBJ1-5
clone size: few
CDR3 length: 14

CDR3 protein: CSVHPWREGENEQFF
V gene: TRBV29-1
J gene: TRBJ2-1
clone size: NA
CDR3 length: 15

CDR3 protein: CASSPRWDTQYF
V gene: TRBV9
J gene: TRBJ2-3
clone size: few
CDR3 length: 12

CDR3 protein: CASSVQGLPGELFF
V gene: TRBV5-1
J gene: TRBJ2-2
clone size: NA
CDR3 length: 14

CDR3 protein: CASSSVRDSPLHF
V gene: TRBV19
J gene: TRBJ1-6
clone size: few
CDR3 length: 13

CDR3 protein: CASSPRGTGIRDGYTF
V gene: TRBV18
J gene: TRBJ1-2
clone size: few
CDR3 length: 16

CDR3 protein: CATSFNRDTNSPLHF
V gene: TRBV15
J gene: TRBJ1-6
clone size: few
CDR3 length: 15

CDR3 protein: CASSFEGGEQFF
V gene: TRBV12-3/TRBV12-4
J gene: TRBJ2-1
clone size: many
CDR3 length: 12

CDR3 protein: CASSSPREGVNTEAFF
V gene: TRBV4-1
J gene: TRBJ1-1
clone size: NA
CDR3 length: 16